Shown below are 23 T cell receptor beta chains from a single sample sequenced in a study of cytomegalovirus exposure and HLA in healthy donors. Amplification used 60 Vbeta primers and 13 Jbeta primers. TCRdb's table, derived via immunoSEQ multiplex PCR, lists solely in-frame clones and lacks some. Recorded for this sample: some 130,000 clones. The specimen sequenced was PBMCs. All receptors derive from a woman aged 40-49 years in good health and CMV-seropositive.

The gene calls are TRBV27 and TRBJ2-7; D ambiguous. Germline-derived CDR1 and CDR2 are MNHEY and SMNVEV (reference sequence). This CDR3 has 13 amino acids. V was pared by 0 bases and J by 4 bases, with 7 bases between. The CDR3 sequence: CASSLSLLYEQYF. The CDR3 DNA reads as TGTGCCAGCAGTTTATCCCTACTTTACGAGCAGTACTTC.

This chain links TRBV6-1 with TRBJ1-3, with 10 bases fitting TRBD1. CDR3 length: 16 residues. V was pared by 4 bases and J by 6 bases, with 9 bases of the junction left unmatched. Per germline, CDR1 MNHNS and CDR2 SASEGT. CDR3 in DNA: TGTGCCAGCAGTGGCCATCAGGGGACAGGGGAAAACACCATATATTTT. This sequence encodes CASSGHQGTGENTIYF.

The rearrangement uses TRBV28 and TRBJ2-7; D not resolved. Germline loops: CDR1 MDHEN, CDR2 SYDVKM. CDR3 length: 13 residues. The V end was cut by 2 bases, the J end by 1 base, with 6 bases between. CDR3 residues: CASSLQVSYEQYF. The CDR3 nucleotides read TGTGCCAGCAGTTTACAGGTATCCTACGAGCAGTACTTC.

V gene TRBV6-5 combines with J gene TRBJ2-5; weak D call: TRBD1 (6 bases). The better agreement between TRBJ2-7 and the DNA end casts doubt on the J call. The CDR3 spans 15 residues. Germline loops: CDR1 MNHEY, CDR2 SVGAGI. The CDR3 DNA sequence: TGTGCCAGCAGTTACTCGGGCAGGGGTTCCTACGAGCAGTACTTC. It translates to CASSYSGRGSYEQYF.

This sequence joins TRBV6-5 and TRBJ1-1; TRBD1 aligns across 7 bases. Germline assignment: CDR1 MNHEY and CDR2 SVGAGI. The CDR3 has 11 residues. J lost 8 bases, V lost 6 bases, and 3 bases had no gene match. For the CDR3, the DNA is TGTGCCAGCAGCCGACAGGGAGAAGCTTTCTTT. Encoded protein: CASSRQGEAFF.

The chain recombines TRBV7-9 with TRBJ2-2; possibly TRBD1 for D (6 bases). This CDR3 contains 12 residues. Trimming removed 4 bases at V and 6 bases at J, with 6 bases between. Germline CDR1 reads SEHNR; CDR2 reads FQNEAQ (reference sequence). DNA for the CDR3: TGTGCCAGCAGCTCAGGGGCCGGGGAGCTGTTTTTT. It codes for CASSSGAGELFF. The full variable domain, completed using reference TRBV7-9 and TRBJ2-2, is DTGVSQNPRHKITKRGQNVTFRCDPISEHNRLYWYRQTLGQGPEFLTYFQNEAQLEKSRLLSDRFSAERPKGSFSTLEIQRTEQGDSAMYLCASSSGAGELFFGEGSRLTVL.

J is TRBJ2-3 and V is TRBV2, with 8 bases fitting TRBD1. Trimming removed 9 bases from V and 2 bases from J; junction bases left unmatched: 4. Germline CDR1 and CDR2: SNHLY and FYNNEI. This CDR3 region has 13 residues. The CDR3 is CARPGQDTDTQYF. The CDR3, as DNA: TGTGCCAGGCCGGGACAGGACACAGATACGCAGTATTTT.

J is TRBJ2-4 and V is TRBV5-4; 12 nucleotides agree with TRBD1. Germline V CDR1 and CDR2: SGHNT, YYREEE (reference sequence). V was pared by 4 bases and J by 7 bases, with 9 bases of the junction left unmatched. The CDR3 contains 16 residues. This chain's CDR3 is CASSPGTGGARNIQYF. Here the CDR3 DNA reads TGTGCCAGCAGCCCCGGGACAGGGGGCGCGAGGAACATTCAGTACTTC.

The chain recombines TRBV6-6 with TRBJ1-5; TRBD1 aligns across 12 bases. CDR1 is MNHNY and CDR2 is SVGAGI in the germline V gene (reference sequence). This CDR3 region has 15 residues. Trimming took 7 bases from V and 4 from J; bases not matched to a gene: 5. This CDR3 is CASNRGQGANQPQHF. In DNA form, the CDR3 reads TGTGCCAGCAATAGGGGACAGGGGGCGAATCAGCCCCAGCATTTT.

The chain joins TRBV7-7 to TRBJ2-1; 13 nucleotides align to TRBD2. Unmatched junction bases numbered 11, after V lost 5 bases and J lost 10 bases. From germline, CDR1 is SSHAT and CDR2 FNYEAQ (reference sequence). This CDR3 region has 16 residues. CDR3 DNA sequence: TGTGCCAGCAGCGAGGGACTAGCGGGAATTTCCAAGGAGCAGTTCTTC. It codes for CASSEGLAGISKEQFF.

J is TRBJ1-5 and V is TRBV19; D not certain. This CDR3 region has 15 residues. V was shortened by 3 bases and J by 2 bases, with 11 bases between the two germline ends. Germline V gene lookup returns CDR1 LNHDA and CDR2 SQIVND (reference sequence). CDR3 amino acids: CASSMSITGNQPQHF. DNA of the CDR3: TGTGCCAGTAGTATGTCCATTACGGGCAATCAGCCCCAGCATTTT.

V is TRBV28 and J is TRBJ2-2; D is uncertain. Trimming cost V 4 bases and J 8 bases, with 5 bases left between them. The CDR3 spans 11 residues. CDR1 and CDR2 from the germline V gene are MDHEN and SYDVKM. The DNA for the CDR3 is TGTGCCAGCAGTTCACTGGGGGAGCTGTTTTTT. It codes for CASSSLGELFF. Full variable domain (rest looked up from reference TRBV28 and TRBJ2-2): DVKVTQSSRYLVKRTGEKVFLECVQDMDHENMFWYRQDPGLGLRLIYFSYDVKMKEKGDIPEGYSVSREKKERFSLILESASTNQTSMYLCASSSLGELFFGEGSRLTVL.

This chain uses TRBV2 with TRBJ2-2; TRBD1 aligns across 10 bases. This CDR3 spans 15 amino acids. The J segment lost 3 bases and the V segment lost 4 bases, leaving 2 bases of the junction unmatched. Germline V gene sequence: CDR1 SNHLY, CDR2 FYNNEI. Written as DNA, the CDR3 is TGTGCCAGCAGTGGGGACAGGGGTGACACCGGGGAGCTGTTTTTT. Translation gives CASSGDRGDTGELFF.

CDR3 loop: CAWSHSNQPQHF. The CDR3 DNA reads as TGTGCCTGGAGTCATAGCAATCAGCCCCAGCATTTT. The chain has TRBV30 and TRBJ1-5; D is undetermined. Between the trimmed V and J ends, which lost 2 bases and 0 bases, there was a span of 2 bases. Germline V gene data show CDR1 as GTSNPN and CDR2 as SVGIG (reference sequence). This CDR3 spans 12 amino acids.

The genes are TRBV6-5 and TRBJ2-5; D is unresolved. Trimming took off 4 bases at V and 5 bases at J, with 5 bases between the two ends. The CDR3 loop spans 11 amino acids. From germline, CDR1 is MNHEY and CDR2 SVGAGI. CDR3 coding DNA: TGTGCCAGCAGTTCCAGGGAGACCCAGTACTTC. Protein sequence: CASSSRETQYF.

V usage is TRBV29-1 and J usage is TRBJ2-5, with D perhaps matching TRBD1 (6 bases). The V end was cut by 4 bases, the J end by 11 bases, with 20 bases between. The CDR3 extends over 13 amino acids. From germline, CDR1 is SQVTM and CDR2 ANQGSEA. The CDR3 spells CSVVDRLSYEQYF. For the CDR3, the DNA is TGCAGCGTTGTCGACAGGCTCTCCTACGAACAGTACTTC.

J is TRBJ2-7 and V is TRBV28, with TRBD2 matching 9 bases. The CDR3 has 16 amino acids. Germline V gives CDR1 MDHEN, CDR2 SYDVKM. Trimming took 6 bases from V and 2 from J; bases not matched to a gene: 11. In DNA, the CDR3 is TGTGCCAGCAGCCTCGAATTGGGACTAGCAACCTACGAGCAGTACTTC. Encoded protein: CASSLELGLATYEQYF.

The chain uses TRBV2 and TRBJ2-1, with 11 bases aligning to TRBD1. The trim removed 6 bases at V and 2 bases at J, leaving 3 bases unmatched. Germline-derived CDR1 and CDR2 are SNHLY and FYNNEI. The CDR3 covers 15 residues. The CDR3 nucleotides are TGTGCCAGCAGCCCGGGACAGGGGGCCTACAATGAGCAGTTCTTC. This translates into CASSPGQGAYNEQFF.

CDR3 in DNA: TGCAGCGTTGAAGATCTACTTTACGAGCAGTACTTC. Protein product: CSVEDLLYEQYF. The V call is TRBV29-1, the J call TRBJ2-7; the D is unclear. CDR3 size: 12 residues. With 0 bases removed from V and 4 bases from J, the gap between germline ends came to 7 bases. Germline assignment: CDR1 SQVTM and CDR2 ANQGSEA.

The chain employs TRBV13 and TRBJ2-3, with a possible D match to TRBD2 (6 bases). The CDR3 runs to 17 residues. CDR1 is PRHDT and CDR2 is FYEKMQ in the germline V gene (reference sequence). V gave up 4 bases and J gave up 5 bases, with 22 bases separating them. DNA for the CDR3: TGTGCCAGCAGCTCCCAACTACAGCGCGGGGCGGGAGATACGCAGTATTTT. Translating gives CASSSQLQRGAGDTQYF.

This chain joins TRBV11-2 and TRBJ1-3; D may be TRBD1 (6 bases). There are 15 residues in the CDR3. Germline assignment: CDR1 SGHAT and CDR2 FQNNGV. V was trimmed by 4 bases and J by 8 bases, leaving 18 bases between them. The chain's CDR3 is CASSSDRSQGHTIYF. The CDR3 DNA is TGTGCCAGCAGCTCCGACAGGTCGCAGGGACACACCATATATTTT.

The chain recombines TRBV5-6 with TRBJ1-6; D might be TRBD1 (6 bases). The V end was cut by 3 bases, the J end by 0 bases, with 16 bases between. There are 18 residues in the CDR3. Germline V gene lookup returns CDR1 SGHDT and CDR2 YYEEEE. The CDR3 DNA is TGTGCCAGCAGCTCGGGACATTTCCTGAGCTCCTATAATTCACCCCTCCACTTT. Protein product: CASSSGHFLSSYNSPLHF.

The chain links TRBV5-4 to TRBJ2-7, with 8 bases that match TRBD1. Germline V lookup: CDR1 SGHNT, CDR2 YYREEE (reference sequence). The CDR3 is made up of 12 amino acids. With 3 bases clipped from V and 7 bases from J, the junction kept 3 bases outside the gene matches. The CDR3: CASSWRTGEQYF. Written as DNA, the CDR3 is TGTGCCAGCAGCTGGAGGACAGGGGAGCAGTACTTC. The variable domain in full, with the rest retrieved from reference TRBV5-4 and TRBJ2-7, is ETGVTQSPTHLIKTRGQQVTLRCSSQSGHNTVSWYQQALGQGPQFIFQYYREEENGRGNFPPRFSGLQFPNYSSELNVNALELDDSALYLCASSWRTGEQYFGPGTRLTVT.